These 2 T cell receptor beta chains came from one sample sequenced in a study of memory CD4+ T cells and cytomegalovirus serostatus. The assay was immunoSEQ multiplex PCR, and TCRdb's table has in-frame clones only and misses some. The data hold around 40,000 clones, with 70% to 80% observed a single time. Single viable CD3+CD4+CD8-CD45RO+ cells were sorted as the memory CD4+ T cells. The sample was memory CD4+ T cells from blood. These receptors originate from an adult in good health and CMV-seronegative.

This chain connects TRBV15 to TRBJ2-3, with D tentatively TRBD1 or TRBD2 (5 bases each). The germline V gene has CDR1 LNHNV and CDR2 YYDKDF (reference sequence). The germline V and J ends were trimmed by 4 bases and 3 bases, with 11 bases remaining between them. This CDR3 is 14 amino acids long. The CDR3 spells CATSIGAQTDTQYF. The DNA of the CDR3 is TGTGCCACCAGCATCGGGGCGCAAACAGATACGCAGTATTTT.

V usage is TRBV7-6 and J usage is TRBJ2-7; possibly TRBD1 for D (6 bases). This CDR3 spans 13 amino acids. CDR1 and CDR2 from the germline V gene are SGHVS and FNYEAQ. The V gene lost 4 bases and the J gene lost 0 bases, with 7 bases spanning the gap. CDR3: CASSSDSSYEQYF. DNA of the CDR3: TGTGCCAGCAGCTCGGACAGCTCCTACGAGCAGTACTTC.